These 17 T cell receptor beta chains were sequenced from one sample in a study of T-cell memory formation after mild COVID-19. TCRdb reprocessed the 5' RACE reads with MiXCR, giving one entry per CDR3 protein. Of hundreds of thousands of distinct CDR3 sequences listed, around 28% were seen once; the top ten hold roughly 13%. The sequenced sample consisted of PBMCs or a T cell subset sorted from them (not recorded which). The receptors stem from an adult woman who had mild COVID-19 (a few samples of this study predate the infection). Cell type and time point are not known.

The chain has TRBV7-9 and TRBJ2-7; D ambiguous. Trimming took 4 bases from V and 0 from J, leaving 13 bases between them. The CDR3 runs to 15 residues. Germline V gene lookup returns CDR1 SEHNR and CDR2 FQNEAQ (reference sequence). CDR3 bases: TGTGCCAGCAGCTCGTCCGCGGCGGTCTCCTACGAGCAGTACTTC. This translates into CASSSSAAVSYEQYF.

The chain joins TRBV2 to TRBJ1-2; D ambiguous. V was clipped by 6 bases and J by 4 bases, with 15 bases between them. CDR1 and CDR2 (germline): SNHLY, FYNNEI. The CDR3 sequence is 14 residues long. The CDR3 sequence: CASRSGISLYGYTF. In nucleotides, the CDR3 is TGTGCCAGCAGGAGCGGAATCTCTCTCTATGGCTACACCTTC.

This clonotype was counted between two and nine times. The chain combines TRBV9 with TRBJ2-1, with 12 bases fitting TRBD2. CDR1 and CDR2 (germline): SGDLS, YYNGEE. Germline trimming cut 0 bases from V and 8 bases from J; bases unmatched to any gene: 6. The CDR3 is made up of 16 amino acids. In DNA, the CDR3 is TGTGCCAGCAGCGTAGCTCTGGGACTAGCGGGCGATGAGCAGTTCTTC. It yields the protein CASSVALGLAGDEQFF.

The chain couples TRBV6-2 or TRBV6-3 to TRBJ2-3, with D possibly being TRBD2 (5 bases). Germline assignment: CDR1 MNHEY and CDR2 SVGEGT. V was clipped by 6 bases and J by 0 bases, with 13 bases between them. This CDR3 contains 15 residues. CDR3 in amino acids: CASSRRTGSTDTQYF. The CDR3 DNA sequence: TGTGCCAGCAGCCGTAGGACTGGAAGCACAGATACGCAGTATTTT.

This clonotype was detected only a few times. The chain is built from TRBV7-6 and TRBJ1-4; D gene unclear. From germline, CDR1 is SGHVS and CDR2 FNYEAQ. The V end was cut by 7 bases, the J end by 3 bases, with 15 bases between. The CDR3 spans 15 residues. In DNA, the CDR3 is TGTGCCAGCACCCGCCGACGTTCAGCTAATGAAAAACTGTTTTTT. It specifies CASTRRRSANEKLFF.

This clonotype has a handful of counts. The V call is TRBV4-1, the J call TRBJ1-2, with D maybe TRBD1 (5 bases). The germline V gene encodes CDR1 MGHRA and CDR2 YSYEKL. Trimming stripped 0 bases from V and 4 bases from J, with 9 bases between. The CDR3 covers 14 residues. The CDR3 coding sequence is TGCGCCAGCAGCCAAGATTGGGGCCCCTATGGCTACACCTTC. Its protein is CASSQDWGPYGYTF.

This chain connects TRBV2 to TRBJ2-5; no clear D gene. The CDR3 length is 15 residues. Germline V lookup: CDR1 SNHLY, CDR2 FYNNEI. Trimming left V 5 bases short and J 4 bases short, with 17 bases between. CDR3 sequence reads: CASSLSWGTGETQYF. CDR3 nucleotides: TGTGCCAGCAGTCTCTCATGGGGTACGGGAGAGACCCAGTACTTC. The full variable domain, with the rest looked up from reference TRBV2 and TRBJ2-5, is EPEVTQTPSHQVTQMGQEVILRCVPISNHLYFYWYRQILGQKVEFLVSFYNNEISEKSEIFDDQFSVERPDGSNFTLKIRSTKLEDSAMYFCASSLSWGTGETQYFGPGTRLLVL.

This clonotype was counted only a few times. V usage is TRBV3-1 and J usage is TRBJ1-2; 8 positions match TRBD1. CDR1 and CDR2 from the germline V gene are LGHDT and YNNKEL (reference sequence). There are 15 residues in the CDR3. The junction had 11 bases not matched to a gene; V was cut back by 4 bases and J by 7 bases. The CDR3 DNA reads as TGTGCCAGCAGCCCTGTAGGACAGGGTGAGGGTGGCTACACCTTC. Residues: CASSPVGQGEGGYTF.

The J gene is TRBJ2-3, the V gene TRBV29-1, with TRBD2 matching over 13 bases. The CDR3 is made up of 17 amino acids. V trimming: 7 bases; J trimming: 0 bases; junction bases outside the gene matches: 10. Per germline, CDR1 SQVTM and CDR2 ANQGSEA. In nucleotides, the CDR3 is TGCAGCGCCACCGGGACTAGCGGGGACACCAGCACAGATACGCAGTATTTT. Translating gives CSATGTSGDTSTDTQYF.

This chain links TRBV6-5 with TRBJ1-2; perhaps TRBD1 as D (6 bases). This CDR3 contains 17 residues. The V end was cut by 2 bases, the J end by 7 bases, with 23 bases between. CDR1 MNHEY and CDR2 SVGAGI come from the germline V gene. The chain's CDR3 is CASSYGGTGTLGGGYTF. As DNA, the CDR3 is TGTGCCAGCAGTTACGGGGGCACAGGGACCCTAGGCGGTGGCTACACCTTC.

This clonotype showed up just a few times. V usage is TRBV6-2 or TRBV6-3 and J usage is TRBJ2-3; maybe TRBD2 (8 bases). Germline CDR1 reads MNHEY; CDR2 reads SVGEGT. This CDR3 has 17 amino acids. V shed 9 bases and J shed 7 bases, with 29 bases lying between them. The DNA of the CDR3 is TGTGCCAGTCGGGGGGGATCGGGACAGCTTGACAAGAATACGCAGTATTTT. This gives the protein CASRGGSGQLDKNTQYF.

This clonotype has just a few counts. V usage is TRBV5-1 and J usage is TRBJ1-1, with 7 bases aligning to TRBD1. This CDR3 is 15 amino acids long. The germline V gene encodes CDR1 SGHRS and CDR2 YFSETQ. The J segment lost 3 bases and the V segment lost 4 bases, leaving 9 bases of the junction unmatched. This chain's CDR3 is CASSVGGAVDTEAFF. CDR3 nucleotides: TGCGCCAGCAGCGTAGGGGGCGCGGTGGACACTGAAGCTTTCTTT.

The chain employs TRBV4-1 and TRBJ2-7, with D possibly being TRBD1 (5 bases). Germline CDR1 and CDR2: MGHRA and YSYEKL. With 2 bases removed from V and 3 bases from J, the gap between germline ends came to 11 bases. The CDR3 covers 14 residues. As DNA, the CDR3 is TGCGCCAGCAGCCAACAACAGGACAACTACGAGCAGTACTTC. Its translation is CASSQQQDNYEQYF.

J is TRBJ2-1 and V is TRBV7-9, with 16 bases that match TRBD2. Germline V CDR1 and CDR2: SEHNR, FQNEAQ (reference sequence). Trimming at V came to 4 bases and at J to 7 bases, leaving 7 bases not matched to a gene. The CDR3 covers 17 residues. CDR3 region: CASSWPGTSGGANEQFF. As DNA, the CDR3 is TGTGCCAGCAGCTGGCCCGGGACTAGCGGGGGGGCGAATGAGCAGTTCTTC.

This clonotype was counted only a few times. The chain joins TRBV4-2 to TRBJ1-2; D is ambiguous. V lost 0 bases and J lost 1, with 3 bases in between. This CDR3 has 13 residues. The germline gives CDR1 LGHNA, CDR2 YNFKEQ. For the CDR3, the DNA is TGTGCCAGCAGCCAAGATCATAACTATGGCTACACCTTC. Translated: CASSQDHNYGYTF.

The chain is built from TRBV28 and TRBJ2-5; D remains unclear. The CDR3 covers 16 residues. Germline lookup yields CDR1 MDHEN and CDR2 SYDVKM. V dropped 0 bases and J dropped 5 bases, with 16 bases sitting between them. The CDR3, as DNA: TGTGCCAGCAGTTTATGGGGTAGACGTAATATTGAGACCCAGTACTTC. It is translated as CASSLWGRRNIETQYF.

The V call is TRBV29-1, the J call TRBJ2-7; D possibly corresponds to TRBD2 (5 bases). This CDR3 spans 14 amino acids. CDR1 is SQVTM, CDR2 ANQGSEA, per germline. The germline V and J ends were trimmed by 3 bases and 1 base, with 13 bases remaining between them. CDR3 protein: CSVEGMGASYEQYF. For the CDR3, the DNA is TGCAGCGTTGAGGGAATGGGAGCGTCCTACGAGCAGTACTTC.